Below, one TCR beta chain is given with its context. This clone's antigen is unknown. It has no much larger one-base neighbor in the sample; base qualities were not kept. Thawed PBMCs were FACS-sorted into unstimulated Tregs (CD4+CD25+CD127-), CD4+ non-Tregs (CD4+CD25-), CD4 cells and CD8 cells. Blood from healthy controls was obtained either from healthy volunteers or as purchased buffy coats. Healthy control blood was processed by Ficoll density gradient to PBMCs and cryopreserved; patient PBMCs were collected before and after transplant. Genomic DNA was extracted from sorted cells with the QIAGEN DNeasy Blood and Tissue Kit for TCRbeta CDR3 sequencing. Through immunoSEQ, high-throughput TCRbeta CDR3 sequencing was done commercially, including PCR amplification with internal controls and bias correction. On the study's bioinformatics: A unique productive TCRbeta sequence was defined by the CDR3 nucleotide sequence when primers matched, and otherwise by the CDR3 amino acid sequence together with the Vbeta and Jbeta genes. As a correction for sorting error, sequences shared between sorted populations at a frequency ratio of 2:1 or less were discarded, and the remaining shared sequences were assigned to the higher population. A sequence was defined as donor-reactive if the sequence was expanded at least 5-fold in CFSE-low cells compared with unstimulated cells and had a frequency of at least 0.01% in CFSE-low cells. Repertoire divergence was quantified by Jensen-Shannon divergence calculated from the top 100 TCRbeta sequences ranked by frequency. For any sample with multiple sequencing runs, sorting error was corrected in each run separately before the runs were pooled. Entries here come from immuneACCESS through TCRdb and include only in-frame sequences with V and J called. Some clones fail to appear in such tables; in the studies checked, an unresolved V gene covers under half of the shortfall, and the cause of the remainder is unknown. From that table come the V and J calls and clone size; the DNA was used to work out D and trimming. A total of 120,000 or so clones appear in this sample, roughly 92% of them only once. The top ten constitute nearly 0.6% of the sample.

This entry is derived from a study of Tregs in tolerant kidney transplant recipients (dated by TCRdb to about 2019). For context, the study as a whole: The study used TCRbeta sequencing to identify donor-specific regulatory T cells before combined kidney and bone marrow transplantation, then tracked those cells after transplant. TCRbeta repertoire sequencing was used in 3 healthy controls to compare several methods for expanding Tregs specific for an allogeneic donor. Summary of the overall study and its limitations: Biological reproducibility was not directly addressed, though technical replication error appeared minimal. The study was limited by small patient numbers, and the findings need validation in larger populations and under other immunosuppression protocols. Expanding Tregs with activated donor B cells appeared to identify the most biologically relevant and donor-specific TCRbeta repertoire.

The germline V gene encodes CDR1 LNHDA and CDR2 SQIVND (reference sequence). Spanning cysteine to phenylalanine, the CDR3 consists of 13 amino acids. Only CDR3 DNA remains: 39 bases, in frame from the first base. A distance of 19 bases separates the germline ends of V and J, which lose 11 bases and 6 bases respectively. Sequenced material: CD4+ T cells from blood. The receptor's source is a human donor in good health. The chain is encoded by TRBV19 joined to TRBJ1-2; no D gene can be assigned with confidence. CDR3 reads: CASLKGILHGYTF. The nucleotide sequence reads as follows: TGTGCCTCACTCAAAGGGATTCTCCATGGCTACACCTTC.